This is a list of T cell receptor beta chains from one sample in a study of blood T cell repertoires in COVID-19. Profiled with immunoSEQ multiplex PCR; TCRdb holds only in-frame clones, not every one. The table includes about 94,000 clones, approximately 83% detected once. The sample comprised peripheral blood. The receptors stem from a man in his fifties or sixties with acute or convalescent COVID-19. Each CDR3 is given with its conserved first and last residue. The D gene is left open where the match is weak.

v_call,d_call,j_call,cdr3_nt,cdr3_aa
TRBV30,TRBD1,TRBJ2-3,TGTGCCTGGAGCACAGAAACAGGGGGCAGAGATACGCAGTATTTT,CAWSTETGGRDTQYF
TRBV3-1/TRBV3-2,-,TRBJ1-4,TGTGCCAGCAGGAAGGGGGAGACAGAGGAAAAACTGTTTTTT,CASRKGETEEKLFF
TRBV9,-,TRBJ2-1,TGTGCCAGCAGCGTTCGGGGAGACTCCTACAATGAGCAGTTCTTC,CASSVRGDSYNEQFF
TRBV9,TRBD2,TRBJ2-7,TGTGCCAGCAGCGCCTGGACTAGCGGCGACGAGCAGTACTTC,CASSAWTSGDEQYF
TRBV5-1,TRBD2,TRBJ2-5,TGCGCCAGCAGCCCCGGGACTAGCGGGGGGTTAGAGACCCAGTACTTC,CASSPGTSGGLETQYF
TRBV4-1,-,TRBJ2-1,TGCGCCAGCAGCCAAGACGGGGTCCACAATGAGCAGTTCTTC,CASSQDGVHNEQFF
TRBV2,-,TRBJ1-2,TGTGCCAGCAGTTCCACCGACCCGGGACTCCTGAACTATGGCTACACCTTC,CASSSTDPGLLNYGYTF
TRBV5-1,TRBD1,TRBJ1-3,TGCGCCAGCAGCATCTCCGGGACAGCTGGAAACACCATATATTTT,CASSISGTAGNTIYF
TRBV25-1,-,TRBJ2-7,TGTGCCACCCGTGAGGGCAGTGGCGAGCAGTACTTC,CATREGSGEQYF
TRBV3-1/TRBV3-2,TRBD1,TRBJ1-1,TGTGCCAGCAGCGCACAGGGGGCGAGTACTGAAGCTTTCTTT,CASSAQGASTEAFF
TRBV18,TRBD1,TRBJ1-6,TGTGCCAGCTCACCCCCGACAGGGGGGCCTATAAAAAATTCACCCCTCCACTTT,CASSPPTGGPIKNSPLHF
TRBV29-1,TRBD1,TRBJ1-2,TGCAGCGTTGGGCTCCGGGACAGGGGGCGAGGGGGCTACACCTTC,CSVGLRDRGRGGYTF
TRBV10-1,TRBD1,TRBJ1-2,TGCGCCAGCAGTGAGGGACAGGACCCTAACTATGGCTACACCTTC,CASSEGQDPNYGYTF